This T cell receptor (beta chain) was observed in a study of OX40 agonist ivuxolimab in advanced cancers. Study background: Ivuxolimab, an agonist antibody against OX40 (CD134), was given to patients. Three dose-escalation patients had partial responses: one with hepatocellular carcinoma and two with cutaneous melanoma. Having had anti-PD-1, anti-PD-L1 or anti-CTLA-4 therapy before was allowed, and about 40% had some.

Regarding this clone: The target antigen is unknown.

Profiling relied on immunoSEQ multiplex PCR, and the TCRdb table lists in-frame clones only, not all of them. The sample lists about 120,000 clones, 80% to 90% occurring once. Findings of the study overall: Doses of 0.1 to 3.0 mg/kg were accompanied by clonal expansion of CD4+ and CD8+ blood T cells by week 6.

The CDR3 has 17 residues. The germline V gene encodes CDR1 MGHRA and CDR2 YSYEKL. V was clipped by 3 bases and J by 4 bases; unmatched bases: 8. V and J are TRBV4-1 and TRBJ2-2, with 10 bases identical to TRBD2. The sample consisted of CD4+ or CD8+ T cells sorted from blood, taken in a trial of the OX40 agonist ivuxolimab. This TCR was sampled from an adult with an advanced solid tumor such as melanoma, head and neck, liver or kidney cancer. The chain's CDR3 is CASSQPQAGGRTGELFF. CDR3 nucleotide sequence: TGCGCCAGCAGCCAGCCTCAAGCGGGGGGGCGCACCGGGGAGCTGTTTTTT.